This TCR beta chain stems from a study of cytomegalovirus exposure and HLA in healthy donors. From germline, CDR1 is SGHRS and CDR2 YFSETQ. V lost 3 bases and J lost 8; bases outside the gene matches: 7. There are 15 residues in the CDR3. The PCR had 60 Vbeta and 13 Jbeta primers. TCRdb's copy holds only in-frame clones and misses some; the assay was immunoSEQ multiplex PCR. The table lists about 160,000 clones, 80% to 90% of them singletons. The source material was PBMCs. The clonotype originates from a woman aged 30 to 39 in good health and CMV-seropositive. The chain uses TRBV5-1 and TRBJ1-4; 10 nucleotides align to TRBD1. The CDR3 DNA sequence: TGCGCCAGCAGCTGGGGGACAGGGGCGGGGGAAAAACTGTTTTTT. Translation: CASSWGTGAGEKLFF.